This T cell receptor beta chain was identified during a study of beta chain features in type 1 diabetes. Study details: Under 140,000,000 sorted cells were examined across all samples.

Remarks on this clone: Its antigen is undetermined.

Study conclusions and caveats: At VDJ recombination sites, type 1 diabetes patients had fewer insertions and more deleted nucleotides. Sampled from patients, naive, central memory and Treg TCRB repertoires appeared more similar than those sampled from healthy donors. The question of HLA type influencing TCRB rearrangement was one that remained unresolved here.

Expressed TCRB transcripts were sequenced, since all the RNA that had been isolated was reverse transcribed. Clones were read by immunoSEQ multiplex PCR, and TCRdb kept only the in-frame ones, dropping some. The sample has under 450,000 clones, approximately 13% seen once; the top ten hold roughly 0.036%. Trimming shortened V by 0 bases and J by 0 bases, and 8 bases separated the two germline ends. There are 15 residues in the CDR3. The germline V gene has CDR1 GTSNPN and CDR2 SVGIG (reference sequence). The TCR comes from a man in his thirties or forties in good health. This chain joins TRBV30 and TRBJ1-4; TRBD1 might be the D (5 bases). Sequenced sample: naive CD4+ T cells from blood. In DNA, the CDR3 is TGTGCCTGGAGTGTGGGGCGTGCAACTAATGAAAAACTGTTTTTT. This translates into CAWSVGRATNEKLFF. Based on the CDR3 plus reference TRBV30 and TRBJ1-4, the full variable domain is SQTIHQWPATLVQPVGSPLSLECTVEGTSNPNLYWYRQAAGRGLQLLFYSVGIGQISSEVPQNLSASRPQDRQFILSSKKLLLSDSGFYLCAWSVGRATNEKLFFGSGTQLSVL.